These 21 T cell receptor beta chains were all obtained from the same sample, sequenced in a study of T cells after yellow fever vaccination. TCRdb fed the 5' RACE reads into MiXCR, producing one record per CDR3 protein. The sample holds around 310,000 distinct CDR3 sequences, around 3.6% seen once. Sequenced here: PBMCs, sampled on the day of the yellow fever booster vaccination. The receptors come from a man aged 18 to 29 who received the YFV17D yellow fever vaccine.

This clonotype occurred a few times. This chain connects TRBV1 to TRBJ2-7; the table's D call, TRBD1, has no DNA check behind it. TRBV1 is classified as a pseudogene. This CDR3 contains 17 residues. The CDR3 coding sequence is TGCACCCAAGGTTTAACGCCGGAGAAGGGGACAGGGACCGAGCAGTACGTC. This gives the protein CTQGLTPEKGTGTEQYV.

In this sample, this clonotype turned up many times. The V and J genes are TRBV6-4 and TRBJ2-1; TRBD2 agrees at 10 bases. V lost 4 bases to trimming and J lost 5 bases; unmatched junction nucleotides: 2. The V gene's germline CDR1 is MRHNA and CDR2 SNTAGT. The CDR3 has 14 amino acids. The CDR3 DNA is TGTGCCAGCAGTGGACTAGCGGGTAACAATGAGCAGTTCTTC. Residues: CASSGLAGNNEQFF.

This clonotype was counted a few times. The V and J genes are TRBV5-4 and TRBJ2-2; D is possibly TRBD2 (6 bases). V was shortened by 2 bases and J by 3 bases, with 8 bases between the two germline ends. The CDR3 totals 14 residues. Germline CDR1 is SGHNT and CDR2 is YYREEE (reference sequence). CDR3 in DNA: TGTGCCAGCAGCTTATGGGGGGACACCGGGGAGCTGTTTTTT. Its protein is CASSLWGDTGELFF.

This clonotype showed up just a few times. The rearrangement joins TRBV29-1 to TRBJ2-1; D remains ambiguous. V lost 8 bases to trimming and J lost 4 bases, with 9 bases between them. Germline V gene lookup returns CDR1 SQVTM and CDR2 ANQGSEA. The CDR3 length is 11 residues. This chain's CDR3 is CSITIYNEQFF. CDR3 in DNA: TGCAGCATAACTATATACAATGAGCAGTTCTTC.

This clonotype was seen many times. The genes are TRBV7-3 and TRBJ2-5; D possibly matches TRBD1 or TRBD2 (5 bases each). This CDR3 comprises 13 residues. V dropped 6 bases and J dropped 5 bases, with 13 bases sitting between them. Germline assignment: CDR1 SGHTA and CDR2 FQGTGA. The CDR3 loop is CASSMGPLETQYF. CDR3 sequence (DNA): TGTGCCAGCAGTATGGGACCCTTGGAGACCCAGTACTTC.

This clonotype was recorded many times. This rearrangement joins TRBV20-1 to TRBJ1-4, with 7 bases fitting TRBD1. Germline V lookup: CDR1 DFQATT, CDR2 SNEGSKA (reference sequence). V dropped 5 bases and J dropped 6; count of bases not matched to a gene: 3. The CDR3 covers 12 residues. CDR3 sequence (DNA): TGCAGTGCTTTGACAGGGTATGAAAAACTGTTTTTT. It encodes CSALTGYEKLFF.

This clonotype has just a few counts. Here the CDR3 DNA reads TGTGCCAGCAGCCACTTAGAGACCCAGTACTTC. Translated: CASSHLETQYF. J is TRBJ2-5 and V is TRBV7-8; D call uncertain. Germline loops: CDR1 SGHVS, CDR2 FQNEAQ. The V end was cut by 5 bases, the J end by 4 bases, with 5 bases between. CDR3 size: 11 residues.

This clonotype occurred many times. The J gene is TRBJ2-1, the V gene TRBV5-5, with 12 bases lining up with TRBD2. Germline V gene sequence: CDR1 SGHKS, CDR2 YYEKEE (reference sequence). CDR3 length: 20 amino acids. Unmatched junction bases numbered 16, after V lost 6 bases and J lost 0 bases. This CDR3 is CASTSIGLAGTSSSYNEQFF. The CDR3 DNA is TGTGCCAGCACCTCAATAGGACTAGCGGGGACCTCAAGCTCCTACAATGAGCAGTTCTTC.

This chain uses TRBV9 with TRBJ1-1, with 8 bases fitting TRBD1. J was trimmed by 6 bases and V by 1 base; bases with no gene match: 5. CDR1 SGDLS and CDR2 YYNGEE come from the germline V gene. The CDR3 is 14 amino acids. CDR3 nucleotide sequence: TGTGCCAGCAGCGTAAGGCCAGGGGGCCCTGAAGCTTTCTTT. Translation: CASSVRPGGPEAFF. Variable domain in full (rest from reference TRBV9 and TRBJ1-1): DSGVTQTPKHLITATGQRVTLRCSPRSGDLSVYWYQQSLDQGLQFLIQYYNGEERAKGNILERFSAQQFPDLHSELNLSSLELGDSALYFCASSVRPGGPEAFFGQGTRLTVV.

At least ten counts were recorded for this clonotype. The CDR3 nucleotides are TGTGCCAGCAGCTCCCGGGACACATACAATGAGCAGTTCTTC. Translated, it gives CASSSRDTYNEQFF. This chain uses TRBV7-2 with TRBJ2-1; D is perhaps TRBD1 (6 bases). With 4 bases removed from V and 4 bases from J, the gap between germline ends came to 11 bases. The CDR3 has 14 amino acids. Germline V CDR1 and CDR2: SGHTA, FQGNSA.

This clonotype was counted at least ten times. The V gene is TRBV13, the J gene TRBJ2-1; 8 nucleotides line up with TRBD1. Losses at the gene ends were 4 bases for V and 6 bases for J; bases not matched to a gene: 8. The CDR3 sequence is 15 residues long. Germline V gene data show CDR1 as PRHDT and CDR2 as FYEKMQ (reference sequence). The CDR3 loop reads CASSSQGARGNEQFF. CDR3 in DNA: TGTGCCAGCAGCTCTCAGGGGGCGCGGGGCAATGAGCAGTTCTTC.

This clonotype appeared a few times. The chain combines TRBV7-9 with TRBJ1-6; weak D call: TRBD1 (6 bases). Germline V CDR1 and CDR2: SEHNR, FQNEAQ (reference sequence). The CDR3 is made up of 14 amino acids. The V end lost 0 bases, the J end lost 10 bases, and 10 bases lay between the germline ends. The CDR3 nucleotides read TGTGCCAGCAGCTTAGCGGGGGGCAGGTCACCCCTCCACTTT. Translated: CASSLAGGRSPLHF.

This clonotype was counted between two and nine times. The rearrangement uses TRBV5-1 and TRBJ1-3; TRBD1 is a possible D gene (5 bases). The CDR3 runs to 17 residues. Trimming removed 0 bases at V and 0 bases at J, with 13 bases between. Germline loops: CDR1 SGHRS, CDR2 YFSETQ. CDR3 in amino acids: CASSLAASTVSGNTIYF. CDR3 nucleotides: TGCGCCAGCAGCTTGGCCGCATCGACAGTCTCTGGAAACACCATATATTTT.

This chain connects TRBV7-2 to TRBJ1-5, with D possibly TRBD1 on 5 matching bases. The length of the CDR3 is 15 residues. Germline V lookup: CDR1 SGHTA, CDR2 FQGNSA. Trimming cost V 1 base and J 7 bases, with 14 bases left between them. The CDR3 spells CASSLGGRVGQPQHF. The DNA of the CDR3 is TGTGCCAGCAGCTTAGGGGGCAGGGTAGGACAGCCCCAGCATTTT. The entire variable domain, with the rest obtained from reference TRBV7-2 and TRBJ1-5, is as follows: GAGVSQSPSNKVTEKGKDVELRCDPISGHTALYWYRQSLGQGLEFLIYFQGNSAPDKSGLPSDRFSAERTGGSVSTLTIQRTQQEDSAVYLCASSLGGRVGQPQHFGDGTRLSIL.

This clonotype was counted ten times or more. The V gene is TRBV20-1, the J gene TRBJ2-3; TRBD2 aligns across 9 bases. This CDR3 contains 18 residues. The V gene end was trimmed by 0 bases and the J gene end by 0 bases; junction bases not matched to a gene: 10. The V gene's germline CDR1 is DFQATT and CDR2 SNEGSKA (reference sequence). The CDR3 DNA reads as TGCAGTGCTAGAGAAATTACCAGCGGGGGGCTGAGCACAGATACGCAGTATTTT. Its translation: CSAREITSGGLSTDTQYF.

The rearrangement links TRBV30 to TRBJ1-4, with 7 bases identical to TRBD1. This CDR3 is built from 12 residues. J lost 7 bases, V lost 8 bases, and 7 bases had no gene match. Looked up from germline, CDR1 is GTSNPN and CDR2 is SVGIG (reference sequence). This chain's CDR3 is CAGQRTGEKLFF. CDR3 sequence (DNA): TGTGCCGGACAGAGGACAGGTGAAAAACTGTTTTTT.

This clonotype was recorded at least ten times. J is TRBJ2-1 and V is TRBV15; 9 bases align to TRBD2. CDR3 length: 15 residues. Germline V gene sequence: CDR1 LNHNV, CDR2 YYDKDF (reference sequence). V shed 5 bases, J shed 4 bases, and the junction held 6 bases outside the gene matches. CDR3 sequence reads: CATSLGLADYNEQFF. CDR3 DNA sequence: TGTGCCACCAGCCTGGGACTAGCAGATTACAATGAGCAGTTCTTC.

A single count supports this clonotype. The V and J genes are TRBV11-2 and TRBJ1-1; D is uncertain. The CDR3 sequence is 15 residues long. V dropped 5 bases and J dropped 1 base, with 14 bases sitting between them. In germline, CDR1 is SGHAT, CDR2 FQNNGV. The CDR3 coding sequence is TGTGCCAGCAGCCCCAACAGAGATTGGAACACTGAAGCTTTCTTT. It is translated as CASSPNRDWNTEAFF. The variable domain in full, with the rest retrieved from reference TRBV11-2 and TRBJ1-1, is EAGVAQSPRYKIIEKRQSVAFWCNPISGHATLYWYQQILGQGPKLLIQFQNNGVVDDSQLPKDRFSAERLKGVDSTLKIQPAKLEDSAVYLCASSPNRDWNTEAFFGQGTRLTVV.

This clonotype was detected many times. The J gene is TRBJ2-7, the V gene TRBV20-1; tentatively, D is TRBD2 (6 bases). Trimming pared 1 base from V and 3 bases from J, leaving 10 bases between. CDR1 is DFQATT, CDR2 SNEGSKA, per germline (reference sequence). This CDR3 has 13 residues. In DNA form, the CDR3 reads TGCAGTGCTAGAGGGGGAGGCCGCTACGAGCAGTACTTC. It specifies CSARGGGRYEQYF.

This clonotype was counted only a few times. J is TRBJ2-3 and V is TRBV7-2, with 11 nucleotides matching TRBD2. Per the germline V gene, CDR1 is SGHTA and CDR2 is FQGNSA. CDR3 length equals 16 residues. V lost 5 bases to trimming and J lost 0 bases; unmatched junction nucleotides: 4. The CDR3 reads CASSPRLAGSTDTQYF. The CDR3 DNA reads TGTGCCAGCAGCCCTCGACTAGCGGGGAGCACAGATACGCAGTATTTT.

Ten or more counts support this clonotype. The V call is TRBV20-1, the J call TRBJ2-7, with TRBD2 as a possible D gene (6 bases). The CDR3 has 15 amino acids. V dropped 5 bases and J dropped 0 bases, with 17 bases sitting between them. Germline loops: CDR1 DFQATT, CDR2 SNEGSKA (reference sequence). CDR3 DNA: TGCAGTGCTTTGGAAAGGGACTCCAACTCCTACGAGCAGTACTTC. Translation gives CSALERDSNSYEQYF.